The 7 T cell receptor beta chains reported below all come from one sample, sequenced in a study of cytomegalovirus exposure and HLA in healthy donors. The study ran its PCR with 60 Vbeta and 13 Jbeta primers. Only in-frame clones appear in the TCRdb table, and some are missing; sequencing was by immunoSEQ multiplex PCR. The sample contains fewer than 150,000 clones, about 66% of which appear only once. The material sequenced was PBMCs. Receptor source: a human donor in good health.

The V gene is TRBV5-1, the J gene TRBJ2-3; no clear D. Germline V gives CDR1 SGHRS, CDR2 YFSETQ. Trimming stripped 4 bases from V and 2 bases from J, with 23 bases between. This CDR3 contains 18 residues. The CDR3 DNA sequence: TGCGCCAGCAGCCCGGCTGGGTTGTCGACTTATTCCACAGATACGCAGTATTTT. It yields the protein CASSPAGLSTYSTDTQYF.

The V and J genes are TRBV10-1 and TRBJ2-7; D gene unclear. V lost 4 bases and J lost 6, with 13 bases in between. Germline-derived CDR1 and CDR2 are WNHNN and SYGVQD (reference sequence). There are 13 residues in the CDR3. The CDR3 loop reads CASSVYSLGEQYF. DNA of the CDR3: TGCGCCAGCAGTGTGTATAGTCTTGGCGAGCAGTACTTC.

J is TRBJ1-5 and V is TRBV7-9; TRBD1 matches at 12 bases. The germline gives CDR1 SEHNR, CDR2 FQNEAQ (reference sequence). The CDR3 covers 16 residues. V was clipped by 5 bases and J by 5 bases; unmatched bases: 7. CDR3 in DNA: TGTGCCAGCAGCCCTGGGACAGGGGGCTCCCATCAGCCCCAGCATTTT. Its protein product is CASSPGTGGSHQPQHF.

The DNA for the CDR3 is TGTGCCAGCAGATCCGCAGGGGGCCGGGACACTGAAGCTTTCTTT. As protein: CASRSAGGRDTEAFF. The chain couples TRBV7-3 to TRBJ1-1, with 8 bases that match TRBD1. Germline V gene sequence: CDR1 SGHTA, CDR2 FQGTGA. This CDR3 region has 15 residues. After removal of 6 bases from V and 3 bases from J, the junction contained 9 bases not matched to a gene.

The rearrangement joins TRBV18 to TRBJ2-7; no reliable D call. The V gene lost 3 bases and the J gene lost 6 bases, with 9 bases spanning the gap. This CDR3 has 12 amino acids. The germline V gene has CDR1 KGHSH and CDR2 LQKENI. This CDR3 is CASSPDLAEQYF. Here the CDR3 DNA reads TGTGCCAGCTCACCCGACTTAGCCGAGCAGTACTTC. Complete variable domain (other parts from reference TRBV18 and TRBJ2-7): NAGVMQNPRHLVRRRGQEARLRCSPMKGHSHVYWYRQLPEEGLKFMVYLQKENIIDESGMPKERFSAEFPKEGPSILRIQQVVRGDSAAYFCASSPDLAEQYFGPGTRLTVT.

The chain has TRBV7-9 and TRBJ1-4; perhaps TRBD1 as D (5 bases). CDR1 SEHNR and CDR2 FQNEAQ come from the germline V gene (reference sequence). Trimming shortened V by 3 bases and J by 10 bases, and 18 bases separated the two germline ends. The CDR3 contains 15 residues. The CDR3 DNA is TGTGCCAGCAGCTTCTCACCGGCAGGGTCAGGAAAACTGTTTTTT. Translated: CASSFSPAGSGKLFF. Based on the CDR3 plus reference TRBV7-9 and TRBJ1-4, the full variable domain is DTGVSQNPRHKITKRGQNVTFRCDPISEHNRLYWYRQTLGQGPEFLTYFQNEAQLEKSRLLSDRFSAERPKGSFSTLEIQRTEQGDSAMYLCASSFSPAGSGKLFFGSGTQLSVL.

This clone has more than one count but fewer than ten. The chain carries TRBV14 and TRBJ2-5; 8 bases are a match to TRBD2. This CDR3 has 17 residues. Trimming at V came to 3 bases and at J to 0 bases, leaving 9 bases not matched to a gene. The germline V gene encodes CDR1 SGHDN and CDR2 FVKESK. The CDR3 DNA reads as TGTGCCAGCAGCCAGGCGGAGAGCGGGAGCCACCAAGAGACCCAGTACTTC. Its protein product is CASSQAESGSHQETQYF.